A selection of T cell receptor beta chains follows, all from one sample in a study of blood T cell repertoires in COVID-19. Produced via immunoSEQ multiplex PCR; TCRdb's table is partial and in-frame only. The sample lists approximately 120,000 clones, approximately 80% occurring once. Sequenced input: peripheral blood. The source is a man older than 75 with acute or convalescent COVID-19. CDR3s include the opening cysteine and the closing phenylalanine or tryptophan. The D gene is left open where the match is weak. Clone size is given for some rows only: seen once, a few or many times, or a class if the clone is expanded.

abundance: .; v_gene: TRBV29-1; d_gene: .; j_gene: TRBJ2-7; CDR3aa: CSVDPAGGEQYF; CDR3nt: TGCAGCGTTGACCCCGCCGGCGGAGAGCAGTACTTC
abundance: .; v_gene: TRBV5-6; d_gene: .; j_gene: TRBJ1-2; CDR3aa: CASSLPLGADGYTF; CDR3nt: TGTGCCAGCAGCTTGCCGCTAGGGGCCGATGGCTACACCTTC
abundance: .; v_gene: TRBV2; d_gene: .; j_gene: TRBJ1-6; CDR3aa: CASSDSQVPFDLPLHF; CDR3nt: TGTGCCAGCAGTGATAGTCAGGTCCCTTTTGACCTACCCCTCCACTTT
abundance: once; v_gene: TRBV5-1; d_gene: .; j_gene: TRBJ2-2; CDR3aa: CASSLGPGVAGELFF; CDR3nt: TGCGCCAGCAGCTTAGGGCCCGGGGTAGCCGGGGAGCTGTTTTTT
abundance: .; v_gene: TRBV10-3; d_gene: .; j_gene: TRBJ2-3; CDR3aa: CAISGQPDTQYF; CDR3nt: TGTGCCATCAGTGGACAGCCAGATACGCAGTATTTT
abundance: .; v_gene: TRBV19; d_gene: TRBD1; j_gene: TRBJ2-3; CDR3aa: CASSTWTGATDTQYF; CDR3nt: TGTGCCAGTAGTACCTGGACAGGGGCGACAGATACGCAGTATTTT
abundance: .; v_gene: TRBV7-9; d_gene: TRBD1; j_gene: TRBJ1-4; CDR3aa: CASSLGTGSANEKLFF; CDR3nt: TGTGCCAGCAGCTTAGGGACAGGTTCAGCTAATGAAAAACTGTTTTTT
abundance: .; v_gene: TRBV5-8; d_gene: TRBD1; j_gene: TRBJ2-3; CDR3aa: CASSPSRQGSYPTDTQYF; CDR3nt: TGTGCCAGCAGCCCATCCCGACAGGGGTCCTATCCCACAGATACGCAGTATTTT
abundance: .; v_gene: TRBV19; d_gene: TRBD1; j_gene: TRBJ2-2; CDR3aa: CASSLDRATGELFF; CDR3nt: TGTGCCAGTAGTCTGGACAGGGCCACCGGGGAGCTGTTTTTT
abundance: .; v_gene: TRBV5-1; d_gene: TRBD1; j_gene: TRBJ2-1; CDR3aa: CASSLVAGTDYNEQFF; CDR3nt: TGCGCCAGCAGCTTGGTAGCTGGGACAGATTACAATGAGCAGTTCTTC
abundance: .; v_gene: TRBV10-3; d_gene: TRBD2; j_gene: TRBJ2-1; CDR3aa: CAIRTGLAAYNEQFF; CDR3nt: TGTGCCATCAGAACGGGACTAGCGGCCTACAATGAGCAGTTCTTC
abundance: .; v_gene: TRBV19; d_gene: .; j_gene: TRBJ1-1; CDR3aa: CASSMGGNREAFF; CDR3nt: TGTGCCAGTAGTATGGGGGGTAACCGAGAAGCTTTCTTT
abundance: .; v_gene: TRBV5-4; d_gene: .; j_gene: TRBJ1-2; CDR3aa: CASSPGLNYGYTF; CDR3nt: TGTGCCAGCAGCCCTGGGCTAAACTATGGCTACACCTTC
abundance: .; v_gene: TRBV13; d_gene: TRBD1; j_gene: TRBJ2-5; CDR3aa: CASSSGDRNQETQYF; CDR3nt: TGTGCCAGCAGCTCGGGGGACAGGAACCAAGAGACCCAGTACTTC
abundance: .; v_gene: TRBV18; d_gene: TRBD2; j_gene: TRBJ2-3; CDR3aa: CASSEGLAGVGDTQYF; CDR3nt: TGTGCCAGCTCAGAGGGACTAGCGGGGGTCGGCGATACGCAGTATTTT
abundance: .; v_gene: TRBV2; d_gene: .; j_gene: TRBJ1-2; CDR3aa: CASSLDYGYTF; CDR3nt: TGTGCCAGCAGTCTCGACTATGGCTACACCTTC